A selection of T cell receptor beta chains follows, all from one sample in a study of identical twins. MiXCR was run by TCRdb on the 5' RACE reads, yielding one entry per CDR3 protein. This sample has a few hundred thousand distinct CDR3 sequences; more than 13% occur once, and the top ten carry approximately 0.9%. These sequences were also reported in another study, on yellow fever vaccine responses in identical twins.

The sequencing input was CD4+ T cells sorted from blood. The origin of the receptors is a woman between 18 and 29 years old in good health. The CDR3 runs from the conserved cysteine through the conserved F or W. A D gene is named only where the DNA matches it firmly. Some rows mark clone size as missing; the rest say once, few, many or name a class of expanded clone.

V gene	D gene	clone size	J gene	CDR3 DNA	CDR3 protein
TRBV13	NA	NA	TRBJ2-3	TGTGCCAGCAGCTCGAGCGGGAGGAGGACAGGGGGCACAGATACGCAGTATTTT	CASSSSGRRTGGTDTQYF
TRBV7-6	TRBD2	NA	TRBJ2-7	TGTGCCACCAGCGGGGGGACCTACGAGCAGTACTTC	CATSGGTYEQYF
TRBV5-1	TRBD2	NA	TRBJ2-2	TGCCCCAGCAGGGGACTAGCGGGGTCGAACACCGGGGAGCTGTTTTTT	CPSRGLAGSNTGELFF
TRBV2	NA	NA	TRBJ2-7	TGTGCCAGCAGGACTAACAGGATCTACGAGCAGTACTTC	CASRTNRIYEQYF
TRBV5-1	NA	few	TRBJ2-3	TGCGCCAGCAGACCCACCCCTAGTCCGGGTACAGATACGCAGTATTTT	CASRPTPSPGTDTQYF
TRBV7-9	TRBD2	many	TRBJ2-7	TGTGCCAGCAGCTTAGAAAGCGGGGGCGCCTACGAGCAGTACTTC	CASSLESGGAYEQYF
TRBV28	TRBD1	few	TRBJ1-4	TGTGCCAGCAGTAACCGGGACAGGTATCTCTGGTTTTTT	CASSNRDRYLWFF
TRBV5-6	TRBD2	NA	TRBJ2-7	TGTGCCAGCAGCCCACCGACTAGCGTTAACGAGCAGTACTTC	CASSPPTSVNEQYF
TRBV5-5	NA	few	TRBJ2-3	TGTGCCAGCAGCTTGGGCGGGGGCCTCACAGATACGCAGTATTTT	CASSLGGGLTDTQYF
TRBV7-2	TRBD2	NA	TRBJ2-7	TGTGCCAGCAGCTTAGCGCTGTTGCGGGGGGACTCCTACGAGCAGTACTTC	CASSLALLRGDSYEQYF
TRBV5-1	NA	NA	TRBJ2-5	TGCGCCAGCAGCTCAACTGACCGAGGAGAGACCCAGTACTTC	CASSSTDRGETQYF
TRBV7-9	TRBD1	NA	TRBJ2-7	TGTGCCAGCAGCATGACAGGGCCCACCTACGAGCAGTACTTC	CASSMTGPTYEQYF
TRBV12-3/TRBV12-4	TRBD1	many	TRBJ1-5	TGTGCCAGCAGTTTAGCGGGACAGGGGGGTAATCAGCCCCAGCATTTT	CASSLAGQGGNQPQHF
TRBV3-1	NA	few	TRBJ2-7	TGTGCCAGCAGCCTCTATCGAACTCCCCTAGGACATACCCTTAACGGCGAGCAGTACTTC	CASSLYRTPLGHTLNGEQYF
TRBV28	TRBD2	few	TRBJ2-2	TGTGCCAGCAGCCCGTTTTTTCCGGGAGGCCCATCTAAGAACACCGGGGAGCTGTTTTTT	CASSPFFPGGPSKNTGELFF
TRBV6-5	NA	NA	TRBJ2-7	TGTGCCAGCAGTTACTTAGGGCCCCCCTACGAGCAGTACTTC	CASSYLGPPYEQYF
TRBV5-8	NA	few	TRBJ1-4	TGTGCCAGCAGCCCAGGGACGGAATCATCGGCGGAAAAACTGTTTTTT	CASSPGTESSAEKLFF
TRBV28	TRBD1	NA	TRBJ2-7	TGTGCCAGCAGTTCCCCCCTCGACAGGGGAGACCACGAGCAGTACTTC	CASSSPLDRGDHEQYF
TRBV5-8	NA	NA	TRBJ2-7	TGTGCCAGCAGCTTCCTTGGGGCAGGGTACGAGCAGTACTTC	CASSFLGAGYEQYF
TRBV7-2	NA	NA	TRBJ2-1	TGTGCCAGCAGCTTTTCTCTAGCTAACAATGAGCAGTTCTTC	CASSFSLANNEQFF
TRBV15	NA	NA	TRBJ2-2	TGTGCCACCAGCCGAAAGGGACTTAACACCGGGGAGCTGTTTTTT	CATSRKGLNTGELFF
TRBV5-1	NA	NA	TRBJ2-1	TGCGCCAGCAGCTTCGGTCAAGTGGTCGGAAATGAGCAGTTCTTC	CASSFGQVVGNEQFF
TRBV20-1	TRBD2	few	TRBJ2-3	TGCAGTGCCGTACCCGTGGCTAGCGGGGGGGCCGGGACAGATACGCAGTATTTT	CSAVPVASGGAGTDTQYF
TRBV19	NA	once	TRBJ2-3	TGTGCCAGTAGTATGAGTAGCACAGATACGCAGTATTTT	CASSMSSTDTQYF
TRBV29-1	TRBD2	NA	TRBJ2-1	TGCAGCGTTGAATTGGGGTGGCGGGAGGTTGGGTTTGAGCAGTTCTTC	CSVELGWREVGFEQFF
TRBV2	NA	NA	TRBJ2-7	TGTGCCAGCAGTGTGACAGGTTCCTACTTC	CASSVTGSYF
TRBV10-3	NA	many	TRBJ2-7	TGTGCCATCAGTGAGATCCCTAAGTCCTACGAGCAGTACTTC	CAISEIPKSYEQYF
TRBV12-3/TRBV12-4	NA	NA	TRBJ2-2	TGTGCCGGGGGGGAGGGGGACACCGGGGAGCTGTTTTTT	CAGGEGDTGELFF
TRBV2	NA	few	TRBJ2-2	TGTGCCAGCAGGGGCGGGACAGCGAACACCGGGGAGCTGTTTTTT	CASRGGTANTGELFF
TRBV2	NA	NA	TRBJ2-7	TGTGCCAGCAGTGAAGCGCTGACTAAACGGCTCGAGCAGTACTTC	CASSEALTKRLEQYF
TRBV27	TRBD1	few	TRBJ2-3	TGTGCCAGCAGACCCACAGGGGGAGATACGCAGTATTTT	CASRPTGGDTQYF
TRBV7-6	TRBD1	few	TRBJ1-5	TGTGCCAGCAGCCGCGAACAGGGGGGCAATCAGCCCCAGCATTTT	CASSREQGGNQPQHF
TRBV29-1	NA	few	TRBJ1-1	TGCAGCGTCGCCCCGAGAGGGGGCACTGAAGCTTTCTTT	CSVAPRGGTEAFF
TRBV5-1	NA	few	TRBJ1-1	TGCGCCAGCAGCTTGGACAGCCGGAACACTGAAGCTTTCTTT	CASSLDSRNTEAFF
TRBV6-5	TRBD1	NA	TRBJ2-2	TGTGCCAGCAGTTACTCGTTGGACAGGGTTCAGCTTAACACCGGGGAGCTGTTTTTT	CASSYSLDRVQLNTGELFF
TRBV12-3/TRBV12-4	NA	few	TRBJ2-5	TGTGCCAGCAGTTTAGTCTCGGGGAGGGGGATTCGAGAGACCCAGTACTTC	CASSLVSGRGIRETQYF
TRBV6-5	TRBD1	NA	TRBJ1-4	TGTGCCAGCAGTTACTTGCAAGGACAGGAGGGCGAAAAACTGTTTTTT	CASSYLQGQEGEKLFF
TRBV6-2/TRBV6-3	NA	few	TRBJ2-2	TGTGCCAGCAGTCCCTTGATTGGTGTGCCAGTGACCGGGGAGCTGTTTTTT	CASSPLIGVPVTGELFF
TRBV11-2	TRBD1	NA	TRBJ2-1	TGTGCCAGCAGCTTCATAGGCCTCCGGGACAGATACAATGAGCAGTTCTTC	CASSFIGLRDRYNEQFF
TRBV6-2/TRBV6-3	TRBD1	few	TRBJ2-2	TGTGCCAGCAGACGGGGACAGGGAGTCACCGGGGAGCTGTTTTTT	CASRRGQGVTGELFF
TRBV4-3	TRBD2	few	TRBJ2-2	TGCGCCAGCAGCCAGGGGGGGGGTACCGGGGAGCTGTTTTTT	CASSQGGGTGELFF